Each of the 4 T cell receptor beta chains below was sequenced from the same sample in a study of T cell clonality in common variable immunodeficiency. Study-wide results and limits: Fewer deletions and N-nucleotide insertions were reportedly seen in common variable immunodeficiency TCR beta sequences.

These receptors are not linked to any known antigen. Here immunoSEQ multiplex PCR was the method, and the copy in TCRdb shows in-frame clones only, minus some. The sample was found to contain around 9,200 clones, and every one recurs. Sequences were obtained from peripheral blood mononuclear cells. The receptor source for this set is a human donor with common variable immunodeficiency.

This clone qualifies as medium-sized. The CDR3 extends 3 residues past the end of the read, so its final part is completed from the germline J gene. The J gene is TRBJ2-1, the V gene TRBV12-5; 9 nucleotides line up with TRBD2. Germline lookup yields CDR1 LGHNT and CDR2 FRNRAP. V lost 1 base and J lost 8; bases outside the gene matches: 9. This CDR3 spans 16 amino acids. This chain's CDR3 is CASGLGATSGLDEQFF. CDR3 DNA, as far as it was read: TGTGCTAGTGGTTTGGGGGCCACTAGCGGGCTTGATGAG.

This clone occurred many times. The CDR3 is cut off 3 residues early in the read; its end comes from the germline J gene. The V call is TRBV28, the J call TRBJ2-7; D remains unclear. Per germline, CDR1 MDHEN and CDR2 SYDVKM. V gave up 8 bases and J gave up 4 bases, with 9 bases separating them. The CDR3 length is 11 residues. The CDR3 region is CASARIYEQYF. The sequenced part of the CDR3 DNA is TGTGCCAGCGCGCGCATATACGAG.

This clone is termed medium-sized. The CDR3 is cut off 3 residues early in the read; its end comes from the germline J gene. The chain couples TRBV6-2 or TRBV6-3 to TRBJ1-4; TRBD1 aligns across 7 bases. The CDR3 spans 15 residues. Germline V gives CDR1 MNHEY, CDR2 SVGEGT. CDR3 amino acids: CASSYDYLGDSKLFF. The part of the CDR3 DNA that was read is TGTGCCAGCAGTTACGACTACCTTGGGGACAGCAAA.

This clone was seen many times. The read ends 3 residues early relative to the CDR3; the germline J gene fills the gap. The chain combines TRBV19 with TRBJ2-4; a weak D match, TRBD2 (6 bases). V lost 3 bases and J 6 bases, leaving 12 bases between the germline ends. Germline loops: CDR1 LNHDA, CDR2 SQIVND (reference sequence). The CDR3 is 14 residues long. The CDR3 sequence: CASSITSQSNIQYF. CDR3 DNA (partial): TGTGCCAGTAGTATTACTAGCCAGTCAAACATT. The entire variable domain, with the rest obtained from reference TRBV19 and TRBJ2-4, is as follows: DGGITQSPKYLFRKEGQNVTLSCEQNLNHDAMYWYRQDPGQGLRLIYYSQIVNDFQKGDIAEGYSVSREKKESFPLTVTSAQKNPTAFYLCASSITSQSNIQYFGAGTRLSVL.